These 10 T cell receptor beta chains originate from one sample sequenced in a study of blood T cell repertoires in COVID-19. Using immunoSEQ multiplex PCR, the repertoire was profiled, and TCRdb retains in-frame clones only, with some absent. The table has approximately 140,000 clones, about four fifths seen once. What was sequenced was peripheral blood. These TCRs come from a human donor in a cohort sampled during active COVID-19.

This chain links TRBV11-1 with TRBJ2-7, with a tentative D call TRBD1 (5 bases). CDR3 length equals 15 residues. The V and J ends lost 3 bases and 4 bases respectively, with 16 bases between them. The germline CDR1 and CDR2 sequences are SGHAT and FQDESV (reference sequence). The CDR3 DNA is TGTGCCAGCAGCTTCAGTGGTGGGGCGGTATACGAGCAGTACTTC. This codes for CASSFSGGAVYEQYF.

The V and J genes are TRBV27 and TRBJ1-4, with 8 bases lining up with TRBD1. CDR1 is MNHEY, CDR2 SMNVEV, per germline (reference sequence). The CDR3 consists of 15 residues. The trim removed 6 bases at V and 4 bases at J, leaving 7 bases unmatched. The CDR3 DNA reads TGTGCCAGCAGGGTCAGGGGGCGGGGTAATGAAAAACTGTTTTTT. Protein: CASRVRGRGNEKLFF.

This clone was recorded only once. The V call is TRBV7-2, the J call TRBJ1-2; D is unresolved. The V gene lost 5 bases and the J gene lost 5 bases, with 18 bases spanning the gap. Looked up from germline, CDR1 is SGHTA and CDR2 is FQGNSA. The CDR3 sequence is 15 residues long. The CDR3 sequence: CASSPATGGRYGYTF. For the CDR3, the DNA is TGTGCCAGCAGCCCCGCCACCGGAGGAAGGTATGGCTACACCTTC.

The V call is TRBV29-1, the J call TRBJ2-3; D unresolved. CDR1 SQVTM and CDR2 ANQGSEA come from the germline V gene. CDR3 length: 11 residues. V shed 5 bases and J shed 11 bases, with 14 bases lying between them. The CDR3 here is CSVLFDWMQYF. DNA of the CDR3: TGCAGCGTTCTATTTGACTGGATGCAGTATTTT.

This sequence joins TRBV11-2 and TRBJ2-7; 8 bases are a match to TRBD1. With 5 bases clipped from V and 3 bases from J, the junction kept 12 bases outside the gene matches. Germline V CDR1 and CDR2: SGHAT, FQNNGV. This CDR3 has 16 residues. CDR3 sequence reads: CASSQGAGPQSYEQYF. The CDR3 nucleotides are TGTGCCAGCAGCCAGGGGGCCGGGCCCCAGAGCTACGAGCAGTACTTC.

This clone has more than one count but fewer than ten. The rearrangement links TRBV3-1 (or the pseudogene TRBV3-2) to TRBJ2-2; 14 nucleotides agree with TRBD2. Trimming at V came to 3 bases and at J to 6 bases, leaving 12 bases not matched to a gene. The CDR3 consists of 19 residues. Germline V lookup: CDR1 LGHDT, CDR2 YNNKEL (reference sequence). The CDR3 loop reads CASSQGLAGVGVLAGELFF. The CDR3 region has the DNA TGTGCCAGCAGCCAGGGACTAGCGGGAGTCGGGGTCCTCGCCGGGGAGCTGTTTTTT.

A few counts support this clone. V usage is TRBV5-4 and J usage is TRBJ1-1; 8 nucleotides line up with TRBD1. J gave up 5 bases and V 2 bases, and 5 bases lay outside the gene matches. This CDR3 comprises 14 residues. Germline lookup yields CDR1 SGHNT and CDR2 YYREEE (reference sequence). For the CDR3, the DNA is TGTGCCAGCAGCTTTGACAGGGGAGGGACTGAAGCTTTCTTT. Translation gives CASSFDRGGTEAFF.

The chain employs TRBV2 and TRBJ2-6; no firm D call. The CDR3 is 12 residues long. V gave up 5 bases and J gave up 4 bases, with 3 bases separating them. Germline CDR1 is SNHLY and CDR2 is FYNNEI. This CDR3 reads CASSPGANVLTF. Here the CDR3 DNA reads TGTGCCAGCAGTCCAGGGGCCAACGTCCTGACTTTC.

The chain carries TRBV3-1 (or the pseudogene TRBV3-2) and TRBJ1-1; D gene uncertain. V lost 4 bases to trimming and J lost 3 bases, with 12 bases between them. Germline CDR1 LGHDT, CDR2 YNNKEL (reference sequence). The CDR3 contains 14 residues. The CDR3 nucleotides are TGTGCCAGCAGCCGCGCGGCCGAGCACACTGAAGCTTTCTTT. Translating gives CASSRAAEHTEAFF.

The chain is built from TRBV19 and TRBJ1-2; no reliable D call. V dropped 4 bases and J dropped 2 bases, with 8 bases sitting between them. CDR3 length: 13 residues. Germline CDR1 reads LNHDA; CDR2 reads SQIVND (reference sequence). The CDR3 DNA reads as TGTGCCAGTAGTAAGGGCGGGAACTATGGCTACACCTTC. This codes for CASSKGGNYGYTF.